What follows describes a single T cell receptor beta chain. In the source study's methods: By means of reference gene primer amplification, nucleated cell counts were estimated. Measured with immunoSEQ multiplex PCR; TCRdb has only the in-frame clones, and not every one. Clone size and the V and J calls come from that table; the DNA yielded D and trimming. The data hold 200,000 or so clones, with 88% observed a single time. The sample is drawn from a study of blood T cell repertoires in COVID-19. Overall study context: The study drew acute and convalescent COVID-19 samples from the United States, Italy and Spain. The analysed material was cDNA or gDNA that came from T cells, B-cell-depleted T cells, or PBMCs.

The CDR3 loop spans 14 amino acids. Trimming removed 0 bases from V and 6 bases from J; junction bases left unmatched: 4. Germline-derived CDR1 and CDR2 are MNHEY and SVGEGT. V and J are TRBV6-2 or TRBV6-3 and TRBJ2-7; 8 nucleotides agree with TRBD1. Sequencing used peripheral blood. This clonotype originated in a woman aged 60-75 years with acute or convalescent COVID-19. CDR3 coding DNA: TGTGCCAGCAGTTACTCGACAGGGGTTGTCGAGCAGTACTTC. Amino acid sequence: CASSYSTGVVEQYF.